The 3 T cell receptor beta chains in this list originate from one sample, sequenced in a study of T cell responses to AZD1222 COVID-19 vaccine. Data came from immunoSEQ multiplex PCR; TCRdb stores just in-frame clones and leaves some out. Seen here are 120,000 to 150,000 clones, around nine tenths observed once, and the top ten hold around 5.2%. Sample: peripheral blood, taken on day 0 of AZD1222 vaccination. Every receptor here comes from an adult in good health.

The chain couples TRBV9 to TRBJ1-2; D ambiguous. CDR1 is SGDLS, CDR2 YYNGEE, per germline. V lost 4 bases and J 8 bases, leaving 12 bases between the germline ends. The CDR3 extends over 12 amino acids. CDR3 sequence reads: CASSTQDGGYTF. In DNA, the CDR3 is TGTGCCAGCAGCACCCAGGACGGGGGCTACACCTTC.

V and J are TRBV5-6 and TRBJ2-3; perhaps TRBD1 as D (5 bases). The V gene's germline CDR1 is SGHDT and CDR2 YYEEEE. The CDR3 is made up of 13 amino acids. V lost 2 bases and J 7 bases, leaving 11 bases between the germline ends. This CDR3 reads CASSFVQGNTQYF. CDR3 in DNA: TGTGCCAGCAGCTTTGTCCAGGGAAATACGCAGTATTTT.

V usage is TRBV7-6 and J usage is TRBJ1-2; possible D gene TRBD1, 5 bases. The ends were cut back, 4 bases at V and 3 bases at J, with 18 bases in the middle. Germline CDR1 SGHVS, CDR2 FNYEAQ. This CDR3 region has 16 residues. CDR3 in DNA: TGTGCCAGCAGCTCGGAGGGCCGGGGCTCTGACTATGGCTACACCTTC. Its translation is CASSSEGRGSDYGYTF.